Shown below are 8 T cell receptor beta chains from a single sample sequenced in a study of OX40 agonist ivuxolimab in advanced cancers. Sequencing used immunoSEQ multiplex PCR; TCRdb keeps in-frame clones, though not all of them. The table has fewer than 35,000 clones, 80% seen once. This specimen was CD4+ or CD8+ T cells sorted from blood, taken in a trial of the OX40 agonist ivuxolimab. All receptors derive from an adult with an advanced solid tumor such as melanoma, head and neck, liver or kidney cancer.

This clone appeared once. The J gene is TRBJ2-3, the V gene TRBV5-1; tentatively, D is TRBD2 (7 bases). V was clipped by 7 bases and J by 4 bases, with 16 bases between them. This CDR3 spans 14 amino acids. Germline CDR1 and CDR2: SGHRS and YFSETQ. CDR3 in amino acids: CASEGGQGADTQYF. CDR3 bases: TGCGCCAGCGAGGGGGGGCAGGGAGCAGATACGCAGTATTTT.

V is TRBV27 and J is TRBJ2-7; D is unresolved. The CDR3 covers 12 residues. Germline values: CDR1 MNHEY, CDR2 SMNVEV (reference sequence). Deletions cut 8 bases from V and 0 bases from J, with 8 bases between. Written as DNA, the CDR3 is TGTGCCAGCGGGAACTACTCCTACGAGCAGTACTTC. Amino acid sequence: CASGNYSYEQYF.

The genes are TRBV5-6 and TRBJ2-1; TRBD2 agrees at 9 bases. CDR1 and CDR2 (germline): SGHDT, YYEEEE. The CDR3 extends over 15 amino acids. The J segment lost 6 bases and the V segment lost 1 base, leaving 5 bases of the junction unmatched. The CDR3 spells CASSLRAGGLNEQFF. The CDR3, as DNA: TGTGCCAGCAGCTTGAGAGCGGGGGGACTCAATGAGCAGTTCTTC.

The CDR3 DNA is TGTGCCAGCAGCTTAAACAACTATTACGAGCAGTACTTC. This gives the protein CASSLNNYYEQYF. The J gene is TRBJ2-7, the V gene TRBV7-2; D ambiguous. Germline CDR1 reads SGHTA; CDR2 reads FQGNSA. Trimming removed 2 bases from V and 4 bases from J, with 9 bases in between. This CDR3 region has 13 residues.

V is TRBV6-1 and J is TRBJ1-4; 8 bases map to TRBD1. CDR1 is MNHNS, CDR2 SASEGT, per germline. J was trimmed by 4 bases and V by 8 bases; bases with no gene match: 3. This CDR3 is 13 amino acids long. DNA for the CDR3: TGTGCCAGCCAGGGGGCCTATAATGAAAAACTGTTTTTT. Amino acid sequence: CASQGAYNEKLFF.

The chain recombines TRBV11-1 with TRBJ1-2; D call uncertain. CDR3 length: 13 amino acids. The V gene lost 1 base and the J gene lost 4 bases, with 7 bases spanning the gap. In germline, CDR1 is SGHAT, CDR2 FQDESV (reference sequence). The CDR3 sequence is CASSLVGAYGYTF. The CDR3 DNA sequence: TGTGCCAGCAGCTTAGTGGGAGCCTATGGCTACACCTTC.

The gene calls are TRBV15 and TRBJ1-2; TRBD1 matches 7 bases. The CDR3 runs 15 residues. Trimming at V came to 4 bases and at J to 1 base, leaving 6 bases not matched to a gene. The germline CDR1 and CDR2 sequences are LNHNV and YYDKDF (reference sequence). The CDR3, as DNA: TGTGCCACCAGCACCCGGGACAGTTTTAACTATGGCTACACCTTC. The encoded protein is CATSTRDSFNYGYTF. Using reference TRBV15 and TRBJ1-2 for the parts outside the CDR3, the full variable domain is DAMVIQNPRYQVTQFGKPVTLSCSQTLNHNVMYWYQQKSSQAPKLLFHYYDKDFNNEADTPDNFQSRRPNTSFCFLDIRSPGLGDTAMYLCATSTRDSFNYGYTFGSGTRLTVV.

The chain combines TRBV19 with TRBJ1-6; no definite D call. CDR1 and CDR2 from the germline V gene are LNHDA and SQIVND (reference sequence). Trimming cost V 5 bases and J 7 bases, with 15 bases left between them. This CDR3 has 15 amino acids. As DNA, the CDR3 is TGTGCCAGTAGTCTCTACGGGCCCCAAAATTCACCCCTCCACTTT. It yields the protein CASSLYGPQNSPLHF.